These 20 T cell receptor beta chains share one sample of origin, sequenced in a study of blood T cell repertoires in COVID-19. The assay was immunoSEQ multiplex PCR, and TCRdb's table has in-frame clones only and misses some. Of 150,000 to 200,000 clones detected, under 90% appear once; the ten largest clones hold roughly a tenth. The specimen was peripheral blood. These receptors all stem from a woman of 80 years or more with active or convalescent COVID-19.

The chain joins TRBV14 to TRBJ1-6, with unresolved D. V was pared by 0 bases and J by 13 bases, with 10 bases between. The CDR3 is 13 residues long. Germline CDR1 is SGHDN and CDR2 is FVKESK. CDR3 bases: TGTGCCAGCAGCCAAGATCTCAACATTCCCCTCCACTTT. Translating gives CASSQDLNIPLHF.

This chain joins TRBV27 and TRBJ1-1, with D possibly matching TRBD1 (5 bases). The V gene lost 2 bases and the J gene lost 4 bases, with 8 bases spanning the gap. The CDR3 extends over 13 amino acids. Germline-derived CDR1 and CDR2 are MNHEY and SMNVEV (reference sequence). The CDR3 region has the DNA TGTGCCAGCAGTTTAACAGGTTCCACTGAAGCTTTCTTT. This codes for CASSLTGSTEAFF.

The V and J genes are TRBV5-1 and TRBJ2-7; TRBD2 aligns across 7 bases. The CDR3 has 14 residues. J was trimmed by 3 bases and V by 2 bases; bases with no gene match: 5. In germline, CDR1 is SGHRS, CDR2 YFSETQ. The CDR3 DNA follows: TGCGCCAGCAGCTTTGTGGCGGGAGACTACGAGCAGTACTTC. Amino acids: CASSFVAGDYEQYF.

This chain connects TRBV19 to TRBJ1-1; the D is unclear. CDR1 and CDR2 from the germline V gene are LNHDA and SQIVND (reference sequence). Trimming removed 4 bases at V and 6 bases at J, with 3 bases between. This CDR3 contains 10 residues. CDR3 protein: CASSRAEAFF. The CDR3 bases are TGTGCCAGTAGTAGAGCTGAAGCTTTCTTT.

The CDR3 reads CASTAEVNTGELFF. The CDR3 bases are TGTGCCAGCACCGCGGAGGTTAACACCGGGGAGCTGTTTTTT. This chain uses TRBV6-5 with TRBJ2-2, with D tentatively TRBD2 (5 bases). The length of the CDR3 is 14 residues. V shed 7 bases and J shed 2 bases, with 11 bases lying between them. Germline CDR1 and CDR2: MNHEY and SVGAGI.

The rearrangement links TRBV28 to TRBJ1-4, with D unclear. Germline V gene data show CDR1 as MDHEN and CDR2 as SYDVKM. V lost 3 bases, J lost 7 bases, and 9 bases lay in between. The CDR3 is made up of 13 amino acids. The CDR3 nucleotides are TGTGCCAGCAGTTTCCCGGGGAGTGAAAAACTGTTTTTT. Translating it yields CASSFPGSEKLFF.

The chain uses TRBV9 and TRBJ2-7, with TRBD1 identical over 9 bases. The CDR3 has 16 amino acids. Per the germline V gene, CDR1 is SGDLS and CDR2 is YYNGEE. V lost 0 bases to trimming and J lost 7 bases; unmatched junction nucleotides: 11. In DNA, the CDR3 is TGTGCCAGCAGCGTAGGTTTGGGACAGGGTCGTGGGGAGCAGTACTTC. It specifies CASSVGLGQGRGEQYF.

This sequence joins TRBV6-5 and TRBJ1-2, with 8 bases aligning to TRBD1. The CDR3 runs 13 residues. The germline V gene has CDR1 MNHEY and CDR2 SVGAGI. V lost 5 bases, J lost 5 bases, and 4 bases stayed unmatched. The CDR3 bases are TGTGCCAGCAGTCGGGACAGGATATATGGCTACACCTTC. Encoded protein: CASSRDRIYGYTF.

The genes are TRBV10-3 and TRBJ1-2; 7 bases are a match to TRBD1. V lost 3 bases to trimming and J lost 4 bases; unmatched junction nucleotides: 5. This CDR3 region has 14 residues. From germline, CDR1 is ENHRY and CDR2 SYGVKD. The CDR3 region has the DNA TGTGCCATCAGTGAAAAGGGGGCTGGCTATGGCTACACCTTC. Translating it yields CAISEKGAGYGYTF.

The chain couples TRBV7-3 to TRBJ2-1; maybe TRBD1 (6 bases). V was cut by 1 base and J by 6 bases, with 10 bases left in between. The CDR3 is 14 residues long. CDR1 is SGHTA and CDR2 is FQGTGA in the germline V gene. CDR3 DNA sequence: TGTGCCAGCAGCTTAAACAGGGATATCAATGAGCAGTTCTTC. Protein: CASSLNRDINEQFF.

The chain is built from TRBV27 and TRBJ1-1, with D possibly TRBD1 on 5 matching bases. This CDR3 spans 19 amino acids. Germline CDR1 reads MNHEY; CDR2 reads SMNVEV (reference sequence). The V and J ends lost 6 bases and 3 bases respectively, with 29 bases between them. The CDR3 protein is CASSARPLPGLRTDTEAFF. The CDR3 bases are TGTGCCAGCAGCGCAAGACCTTTACCGGGACTCAGAACCGACACTGAAGCTTTCTTT.

The chain couples TRBV2 to TRBJ2-3; 14 nucleotides line up with TRBD2. J lost 3 bases, V lost 8 bases, and 4 bases had no gene match. Germline values: CDR1 SNHLY, CDR2 FYNNEI. The CDR3 contains 15 residues. The CDR3: CASGTSGSFTDTQYF. CDR3 DNA: TGTGCCAGCGGGACTAGCGGGAGTTTTACAGATACGCAGTATTTT.

Concerning this clone: The same CDR3 also results from other DNA sequences found in this sample. This chain links TRBV5-1 with TRBJ1-1; 7 bases line up with TRBD1. The CDR3 is 14 amino acids. Trimming at V came to 0 bases and at J to 2 bases, leaving 1 base not matched to a gene. From germline, CDR1 is SGHRS and CDR2 YFSETQ. The CDR3 DNA reads TGCGCCAGCAGCTTGGACAGGGGCAACACTGAAGCTTTCTTT. Amino acid sequence: CASSLDRGNTEAFF.

The chain uses TRBV3-1 (or the pseudogene TRBV3-2) and TRBJ2-7; TRBD1 agrees at 8 bases. V gave up 1 base and J gave up 6 bases; unmatched junction bases: 8. CDR1 and CDR2 (germline): LGHDT, YNNKEL (reference sequence). The length of the CDR3 is 15 residues. CDR3 in DNA: TGTGCCAGCAGCCAAGTGCTGGACAGGGCATCCGAGCAGTACTTC. It encodes CASSQVLDRASEQYF.

This chain joins TRBV6-5 and TRBJ2-4; 8 nucleotides align to TRBD1. Per germline, CDR1 MNHEY and CDR2 SVGAGI. This CDR3 has 15 amino acids. V lost 11 bases, J lost 1 base, and 10 bases stayed unmatched. Here the CDR3 reads CAPGRGQGAKNIQYF. The CDR3 coding sequence is TGTGCCCCAGGCAGGGGGCAGGGGGCCAAAAACATTCAGTACTTC.

This clone was observed a few times. The chain is built from TRBV15 and TRBJ1-1; 9 bases match TRBD1. After removal of 6 bases from V and 10 bases from J, the junction contained 9 bases not matched to a gene. Germline-derived CDR1 and CDR2 are LNHNV and YYDKDF (reference sequence). This CDR3 spans 13 amino acids. The CDR3 sequence: CATSIDRGTSAFF. CDR3 nucleotides: TGTGCCACCAGTATTGACAGGGGGACTTCAGCTTTCTTT.

V and J are TRBV6-5 and TRBJ1-1; D is possibly TRBD1 (5 bases). V dropped 6 bases and J dropped 3 bases, with 14 bases sitting between them. Germline CDR1 reads MNHEY; CDR2 reads SVGAGI. The CDR3 runs to 14 residues. The CDR3 DNA is TGTGCCAGCAGACGCCCTGACAGATACACTGAAGCTTTCTTT. Translated, it gives CASRRPDRYTEAFF.

This chain uses TRBV5-1 with TRBJ1-2; possibly TRBD1 for D (5 bases). The CDR3 runs 13 residues. V lost 0 bases to trimming and J lost 7 bases, with 10 bases between them. Germline V gene lookup returns CDR1 SGHRS and CDR2 YFSETQ. The CDR3 nucleotides read TGCGCCAGCAGCTTGGCGGGGGAGGGTGGCTACACCTTC. This sequence encodes CASSLAGEGGYTF. The full variable domain, in which reference TRBV5-1 and TRBJ1-2 provide the parts outside the CDR3, is KAGVTQTPRYLIKTRGQQVTLSCSPISGHRSVSWYQQTPGQGLQFLFEYFSETQRNKGNFPGRFSGRQFSNSRSEMNVSTLELGDSALYLCASSLAGEGGYTFGSGTRLTVV.

The chain combines TRBV4-1 with TRBJ2-7; 7 bases are a match to TRBD2. CDR3 length: 16 amino acids. V lost 3 bases, J lost 0 bases, and 8 bases stayed unmatched. Germline CDR1 reads MGHRA; CDR2 reads YSYEKL. The chain's CDR3 is CASSQSSGGSSYEQYF. The CDR3 DNA follows: TGCGCCAGCAGCCAGTCTAGCGGAGGGAGCTCCTACGAGCAGTACTTC.

Note on this clone: The same CDR3 also results from other DNA sequences found in this sample. DNA of the CDR3: TGTGCCAGCAGCGGACAGGGGAGCACTGAAGCTTTCTTT. Its protein is CASSGQGSTEAFF. The chain combines TRBV2 with TRBJ1-1; 9 bases are shared with TRBD1. CDR1 is SNHLY, CDR2 FYNNEI, per germline. V trimming: 6 bases; J trimming: 4 bases; junction bases outside the gene matches: 3. The CDR3 covers 13 residues.